These 12 T cell receptor beta chains share one sample of origin, sequenced in a study of cytomegalovirus exposure and HLA in healthy donors. PCR employed 60 Vbeta and 13 Jbeta primers. The assay was immunoSEQ multiplex PCR, and TCRdb's table has in-frame clones only and misses some. The sample lists 110,000 to 150,000 clones, over 70% seen once, with around 7% in the top ten. The sample was PBMCs. Receptors originate from a man younger than 40 in good health and CMV-seronegative.

This clone was seen a handful of times. V usage is TRBV5-1 and J usage is TRBJ2-1; weak D call: TRBD2 (6 bases). The V and J ends lost 0 bases and 7 bases respectively, with 14 bases between them. Germline V gene data show CDR1 as SGHRS and CDR2 as YFSETQ. This CDR3 comprises 15 residues. CDR3 residues: CASSLGFGTYNEQFF. CDR3 nucleotide sequence: TGCGCCAGCAGCTTGGGGTTCGGGACTTATAATGAGCAGTTCTTC.

The chain carries TRBV5-4 and TRBJ2-5, with 14 bases fitting TRBD2. The CDR3 loop spans 17 amino acids. V lost 4 bases, J lost 6 bases, and 11 bases stayed unmatched. The V gene's germline CDR1 is SGHNT and CDR2 YYREEE (reference sequence). The CDR3 DNA is TGTGCCAGCAGCCTGACTAGCGGGGGGGCCGGGAGGCAGACCCAGTACTTC. Its translation is CASSLTSGGAGRQTQYF. The whole variable domain, filled in from reference TRBV5-4 and TRBJ2-5, reads ETGVTQSPTHLIKTRGQQVTLRCSSQSGHNTVSWYQQALGQGPQFIFQYYREEENGRGNFPPRFSGLQFPNYSSELNVNALELDDSALYLCASSLTSGGAGRQTQYFGPGTRLLVL.

The rearrangement links TRBV5-6 to TRBJ1-5; unclear D gene. Trimming left V 0 bases short and J 0 bases short, with 7 bases between. From germline, CDR1 is SGHDT and CDR2 YYEEEE. The CDR3 runs to 15 residues. The CDR3 loop reads CASSLGQDSNQPQHF. CDR3 coding DNA: TGTGCCAGCAGCTTGGGCCAGGATAGCAATCAGCCCCAGCATTTT.

This chain connects TRBV7-9 to TRBJ2-5, with D perhaps TRBD1 (6 bases). The J call may be in error: the DNA end matches TRBJ2-7 better. The CDR3 runs 13 residues. The V gene's germline CDR1 is SEHNR and CDR2 FQNEAQ (reference sequence). DNA for the CDR3: TGTGCCAGCAGCTTAGCGCACAGGGACGAGCAGTACTTC. Translated: CASSLAHRDEQYF.

This clone was observed a handful of times. The V and J genes are TRBV13 and TRBJ1-1; D might be TRBD1 (6 bases). Germline-derived CDR1 and CDR2 are PRHDT and FYEKMQ (reference sequence). This CDR3 comprises 13 residues. V was cut by 5 bases and J by 3 bases, with 10 bases left in between. Here the CDR3 DNA reads TGTGCCAGCAGCATCAGGGGCCACACTGAAGCTTTCTTT. Translated, it gives CASSIRGHTEAFF. The variable domain in full, with the rest retrieved from reference TRBV13 and TRBJ1-1, is AAGVIQSPRHLIKEKRETATLKCYPIPRHDTVYWYQQGPGQDPQFLISFYEKMQSDKGSIPDRFSAQQFSDYHSELNMSSLELGDSALYFCASSIRGHTEAFFGQGTRLTVV.

The chain combines TRBV4-1 with TRBJ2-3, with 10 positions matching TRBD2. V lost 1 base to trimming and J lost 10 bases; unmatched junction nucleotides: 20. Per the germline V gene, CDR1 is MGHRA and CDR2 is YSYEKL. The CDR3 spans 19 residues. The CDR3 loop reads CASSQGLRGSSGSAPPQYF. The CDR3 DNA follows: TGCGCCAGCAGCCAAGGTTTGCGGGGGTCTAGCGGGAGTGCCCCTCCGCAGTATTTT.

This rearrangement joins TRBV29-1 to TRBJ1-1; 12 bases fit TRBD1. The CDR3 spans 14 residues. Germline CDR1 reads SQVTM; CDR2 reads ANQGSEA. J gave up 5 bases and V 8 bases, and 9 bases lay outside the gene matches. CDR3 in DNA: TGCAGCTCCGGGACAGGGGGCGTGGGGACTGAAGCTTTCTTT. Translating gives CSSGTGGVGTEAFF.

V gene TRBV11-2 combines with J gene TRBJ1-2; D is possibly TRBD1 (5 bases). The CDR3 is 11 residues long. Looked up from germline, CDR1 is SGHAT and CDR2 is FQNNGV. The V gene lost 9 bases and the J gene lost 9 bases, with 14 bases spanning the gap. The CDR3 loop reads CASGGEFSYTF. As DNA, the CDR3 is TGTGCCAGTGGAGGGGAATTTAGCTACACCTTC.

The V call is TRBV6-5, the J call TRBJ2-7; D possibly corresponds to TRBD2 (6 bases). Trimming pared 0 bases from V and 7 bases from J, leaving 16 bases between. The germline V gene encodes CDR1 MNHEY and CDR2 SVGAGI. The CDR3 sequence is 15 residues long. The DNA of the CDR3 is TGTGCCAGCAGTTACTCGGGCCTCGCACGGGGGGAGCAGTACTTC. Protein product: CASSYSGLARGEQYF.

The V gene is TRBV5-4, the J gene TRBJ2-5, with a possible D match to TRBD2 (5 bases). The ends were cut back, 5 bases at V and 5 bases at J, with 13 bases in the middle. This CDR3 is built from 13 residues. Germline CDR1 and CDR2: SGHNT and YYREEE (reference sequence). CDR3 amino acids: CASRRTGEETQYF. The CDR3 DNA is TGTGCCAGCAGGCGCACTGGGGAGGAGACCCAGTACTTC. The whole variable domain, remainder taken from reference TRBV5-4 and TRBJ2-5, is ETGVTQSPTHLIKTRGQQVTLRCSSQSGHNTVSWYQQALGQGPQFIFQYYREEENGRGNFPPRFSGLQFPNYSSELNVNALELDDSALYLCASRRTGEETQYFGPGTRLLVL.

The chain carries TRBV30 and TRBJ1-1; TRBD1 matches 9 bases. Germline V CDR1 and CDR2: GTSNPN, SVGIG (reference sequence). CDR3 size: 14 residues. Trimming took 4 bases from V and 4 from J; bases not matched to a gene: 7. The CDR3 here is CAWNTGGWGTEAFF. The CDR3 nucleotides are TGTGCCTGGAACACAGGGGGCTGGGGCACTGAAGCTTTCTTT.

The rearrangement joins TRBV6-4 to TRBJ2-2; the match to TRBD2 covers 7 bases. The germline CDR1 and CDR2 sequences are MRHNA and SNTAGT. The CDR3 is 13 amino acids. V lost 7 bases and J lost 4; bases outside the gene matches: 3. The CDR3 protein is CASMASGTGELFF. In DNA, the CDR3 is TGTGCCAGCATGGCTAGCGGCACCGGGGAGCTGTTTTTT.